The present T cell receptor (beta chain) was sequenced within a study of technical replicates of blood from a handful of donors. Repertoires were generated with immunoSEQ multiplex PCR, while TCRdb's copy carries only in-frame clones and drops some. The sample lists 75,000 to 90,000 clones, 95% occurring once. This sequence was found in a human donor in good health. Sequencing was done on a sample of T cells isolated from PBMCs.

CDR3 protein: CASRSSVDGELFF. The DNA of the CDR3 is TGTGCCAGCAGATCTAGCGTGGACGGGGAGCTGTTTTTT. The chain has TRBV6-6 and TRBJ2-2; possible D gene TRBD2, 6 bases. V lost 6 bases and J lost 7, with 12 bases in between. Germline CDR1 MNHNY, CDR2 SVGAGI (reference sequence). The CDR3 sequence is 13 residues long.